These 7 T cell receptor beta chains came from one sample sequenced in a study of Graves' ophthalmopathy and Graves' hyperthyroidism. TCR beta CDR3 regions were amplified from RNA transcripts. HTBI primers served in a first-round RT-PCR, which a second-round multiplex PCR followed. In TCRdb, the multiplex PCR reads were re-called with MiXCR into one record per CDR3 protein. The data hold approximately 460,000 distinct CDR3 sequences, with 13% to 15% observed a single time. Sequencing used blood. Source of these receptors: a woman aged 25 to 45 with Graves' ophthalmopathy.

This clonotype was observed at least ten times. V usage is TRBV5-1 and J usage is TRBJ2-7, with 8 bases fitting TRBD2. The V gene end was trimmed by 0 bases and the J gene end by 4 bases; junction bases not matched to a gene: 12. The CDR3 covers 17 residues. Per germline, CDR1 SGHRS and CDR2 YFSETQ. CDR3 residues: CASSLAPAVAGTYEQYF. CDR3 nucleotide sequence: TGCGCCAGCAGCTTGGCCCCGGCGGTAGCGGGGACGTACGAGCAGTACTTC.

This clonotype has ten or more counts. A much bigger clone sits one base away, suggesting this may be a read error. The gene calls are TRBV27 and TRBJ2-5, with a weak D call TRBD2 (6 bases). The CDR3 runs 13 residues. Per germline, CDR1 MNHEY and CDR2 SMNVEV (reference sequence). The CDR3 sequence: CASSRLGQETKYF. The DNA for the CDR3 is TGTGCCAGCAGCAGACTAGGGCAAGAGACCAAGTACTTC.

This clonotype was counted ten times or more. V and J are TRBV30 and TRBJ1-2; no definite D call. The CDR3 is 11 residues long. V gave up 0 bases and J gave up 4 bases, with 3 bases separating them. The germline V gene encodes CDR1 GTSNPN and CDR2 SVGIG (reference sequence). Here the CDR3 reads CAWSVVYGYTF. DNA of the CDR3: TGTGCCTGGAGTGTAGTCTATGGCTACACCTTC.

The chain couples TRBV5-1 to TRBJ2-2, with 7 bases that match TRBD1. The length of the CDR3 is 16 residues. With V trimmed by 0 bases and J by 6 bases, 8 bases remained unmatched. The germline gives CDR1 SGHRS, CDR2 YFSETQ. The CDR3 here is CASSLEGTVWPGELFF. Written as DNA, the CDR3 is TGCGCCAGCAGCTTGGAAGGGACAGTGTGGCCCGGGGAGCTGTTTTTT.

Regarding this clonotype: The junction departs from the called germline gene at one end, perhaps through a read error. The chain carries TRBV2 and TRBJ2-4; D unresolved. The germline V gene has CDR1 SNHLY and CDR2 FYNNEI. The CDR3 contains 15 residues. CDR3 region: CASSENSVAKNIKYF. CDR3 bases: TGTGCCAGCAGTGAAAACAGTGTAGCCAAAAACATTAAGTACTTC.

This clonotype was observed many times. This rearrangement joins TRBV7-8 to TRBJ2-7; no firm D call. The CDR3 contains 12 residues. Germline CDR1 and CDR2: SGHVS and FQNEAQ. The V end lost 0 bases, the J end lost 7 bases, and 7 bases lay between the germline ends. CDR3 sequence reads: CASSLATGEQYF. The CDR3, as DNA: TGTGCCAGCAGCTTAGCTACCGGAGAGCAGTACTTC.

This clonotype has a count of ten or more. The chain employs TRBV20-1 and TRBJ1-5; a weak D match, TRBD1 (6 bases). The CDR3 is made up of 16 amino acids. CDR1 DFQATT and CDR2 SNEGSKA come from the germline V gene (reference sequence). The V end was cut by 0 bases, the J end by 1 base, with 13 bases between. The CDR3 nucleotides read TGCAGTGCTAGAGATTCCGGGGGGCCGAGCAATCAGCCCCAGCATTTT. It is translated as CSARDSGGPSNQPQHF.